A selection of T cell receptor beta chains follows, all from one sample in a study of blood T cell repertoires in COVID-19. Repertoires were generated with immunoSEQ multiplex PCR, while TCRdb's copy carries only in-frame clones and drops some. The data show about 300,000 clones, more than 80% seen once. The sample comprised peripheral blood. These receptors came from a woman in her 30s with COVID-19, enrolled during active disease. The CDR3 runs from the conserved cysteine through the conserved F or W. Fields, in order: CDR3 DNA, CDR3 protein, V gene, D gene, clone size, J gene. The D gene is left open where the match is weak. Not all rows give a size; the values are once, few, many and, for expanded clones, a class.

CDR3 DNA: TGTGCCAGCAGCTCGGACAGGGGGGATGTCACCGGGGAGCTGTTTTTT
CDR3 protein: CASSSDRGDVTGELFF
V gene: TRBV7-3
D gene: TRBD1
clone size: few
J gene: TRBJ2-2

CDR3 DNA: TGTGCCAGCAGGTTAGAGGCAGGGGTGGGTTACGAGCAGTACTTC
CDR3 protein: CASRLEAGVGYEQYF
V gene: TRBV21-1
D gene: -
clone size: -
J gene: TRBJ2-7

CDR3 DNA: TGTGCCTGGAGTTCAGCTAGCGTACATTACGAGCAGTACTTC
CDR3 protein: CAWSSASVHYEQYF
V gene: TRBV30
D gene: -
clone size: once
J gene: TRBJ2-7

CDR3 DNA: TGTGCCAGTCTGGGACAGGGCTATGGCTACACCTTC
CDR3 protein: CASLGQGYGYTF
V gene: TRBV19
D gene: TRBD1
clone size: -
J gene: TRBJ1-2

CDR3 DNA: TGTGCCGCCAGCAGGGGACTAGCGGGCTACGAGCAGTACTTC
CDR3 protein: CAASRGLAGYEQYF
V gene: TRBV2
D gene: TRBD2
clone size: -
J gene: TRBJ2-7

CDR3 DNA: TGCGCCAGCAGCCAAGGGGCTGCAGCCAGCTCCTACGAGCAGTACTTC
CDR3 protein: CASSQGAAASSYEQYF
V gene: TRBV4-1
D gene: -
clone size: -
J gene: TRBJ2-7

CDR3 DNA: TGCAGCGGGGCCGGGGGGTTCTCCTACAATGAGCAGTTCTTC
CDR3 protein: CSGAGGFSYNEQFF
V gene: TRBV29-1
D gene: TRBD2
clone size: -
J gene: TRBJ2-1

CDR3 DNA: TGTGCCAGCAGCTCCCCGGGACAGGGTTACGAGCAGTACTTC
CDR3 protein: CASSSPGQGYEQYF
V gene: TRBV5-5
D gene: TRBD1
clone size: -
J gene: TRBJ2-7

CDR3 DNA: TGTGCCAGCAGTGTCCGGGGTGGCACAGATACGCAGTATTTT
CDR3 protein: CASSVRGGTDTQYF
V gene: TRBV2
D gene: -
clone size: -
J gene: TRBJ2-3

CDR3 DNA: TGTGCCAGCAGCTCCGGGACTAGCGGGAGGGGATCTTCCGGGGAGCTGTTTTTT
CDR3 protein: CASSSGTSGRGSSGELFF
V gene: TRBV5-4
D gene: TRBD2
clone size: -
J gene: TRBJ2-2

CDR3 DNA: TGTGCCAGCAGCTTTGAGCGAACTGAAGCTTTCTTT
CDR3 protein: CASSFERTEAFF
V gene: TRBV7-9
D gene: -
clone size: -
J gene: TRBJ1-1

CDR3 DNA: TGTGCCAGCAGCCCCCGGGGACTAGACAGTGAGCAGTTCTTC
CDR3 protein: CASSPRGLDSEQFF
V gene: TRBV11-2
D gene: TRBD2
clone size: few
J gene: TRBJ2-1

CDR3 DNA: TGTGCCAGCAGCTTATTCGGGACAGGGCAAGAAAAACTGTTTTTT
CDR3 protein: CASSLFGTGQEKLFF
V gene: TRBV7-9
D gene: TRBD1
clone size: -
J gene: TRBJ1-4

CDR3 DNA: TGCGCCAGCAGCCAAGATCCGACTTGGAACCGGGACAGGGGTTGGTACGAGCAGTACTTC
CDR3 protein: CASSQDPTWNRDRGWYEQYF
V gene: TRBV4-1
D gene: TRBD1
clone size: -
J gene: TRBJ2-7

CDR3 DNA: TGTGCCAGCAGCGTAGCTCCGCTAGGTGCTCACACCGGGGAGCTGTTTTTT
CDR3 protein: CASSVAPLGAHTGELFF
V gene: TRBV9
D gene: -
clone size: -
J gene: TRBJ2-2